This T cell receptor (beta chain) was sequenced for a study of blood T cell repertoires in COVID-19. Only in-frame clones appear in the TCRdb table, and some are missing; sequencing was by immunoSEQ multiplex PCR. The repertoire consists of more than 65,000 clones, with around 83% occurring once and the leading ten covering around 6.9%. Trimming at V came to 4 bases and at J to 7 bases, leaving 11 bases not matched to a gene. The CDR3 covers 18 residues. Germline-derived CDR1 and CDR2 are MNHEY and SVGEGT. This clone appeared a few times. This chain links TRBV6-2 or TRBV6-3 with TRBJ2-1, with TRBD2 matching over 15 bases. The sequence came from a young man with COVID-19, enrolled during active disease. Sequencing was performed on peripheral blood. The CDR3 spells CASSFSKSGTSGRNEQFF. The CDR3 region has the DNA TGTGCCAGCAGTTTCTCTAAGTCCGGGACTAGCGGGAGGAATGAGCAGTTCTTC.